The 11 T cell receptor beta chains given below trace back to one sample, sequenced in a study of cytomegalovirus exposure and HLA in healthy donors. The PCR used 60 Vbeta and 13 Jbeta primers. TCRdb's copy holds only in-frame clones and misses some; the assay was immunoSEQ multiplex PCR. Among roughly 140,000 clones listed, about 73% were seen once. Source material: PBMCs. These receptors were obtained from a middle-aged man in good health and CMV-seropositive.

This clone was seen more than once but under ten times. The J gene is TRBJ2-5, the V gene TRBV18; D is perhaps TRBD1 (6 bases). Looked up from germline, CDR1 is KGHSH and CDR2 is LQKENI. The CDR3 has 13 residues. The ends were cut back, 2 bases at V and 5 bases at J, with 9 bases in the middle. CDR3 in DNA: TGTGCCAGCTCACCATCAGGGGTTGAGACCCAGTACTTC. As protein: CASSPSGVETQYF.

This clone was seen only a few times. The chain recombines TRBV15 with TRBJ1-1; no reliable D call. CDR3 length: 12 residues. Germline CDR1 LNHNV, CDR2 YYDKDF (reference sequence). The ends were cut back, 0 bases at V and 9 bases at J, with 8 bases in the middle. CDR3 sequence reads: CATSRENSKAFF. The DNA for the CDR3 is TGTGCCACCAGCAGAGAAAACAGCAAAGCTTTCTTT.

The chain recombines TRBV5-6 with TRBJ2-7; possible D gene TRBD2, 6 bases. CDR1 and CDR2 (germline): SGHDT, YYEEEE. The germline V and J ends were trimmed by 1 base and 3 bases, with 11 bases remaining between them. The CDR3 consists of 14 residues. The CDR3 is CASSLPGANYEQYF. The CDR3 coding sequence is TGTGCCAGCAGCTTGCCGGGAGCTAACTACGAGCAGTACTTC.

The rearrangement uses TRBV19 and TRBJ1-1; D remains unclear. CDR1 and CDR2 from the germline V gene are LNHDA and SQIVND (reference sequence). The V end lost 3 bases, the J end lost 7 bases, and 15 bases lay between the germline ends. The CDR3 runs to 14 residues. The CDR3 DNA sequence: TGTGCCAGTAGTATCGCTTTGGGCCCAAATGAAGCTTTCTTT. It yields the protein CASSIALGPNEAFF.

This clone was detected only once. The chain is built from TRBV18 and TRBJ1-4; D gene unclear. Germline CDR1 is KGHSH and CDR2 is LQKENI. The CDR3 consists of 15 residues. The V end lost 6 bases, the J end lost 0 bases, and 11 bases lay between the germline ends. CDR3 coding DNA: TGTGCCAGCTCGCAGCGCAGCCCAACTAATGAAAAACTGTTTTTT. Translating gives CASSQRSPTNEKLFF.

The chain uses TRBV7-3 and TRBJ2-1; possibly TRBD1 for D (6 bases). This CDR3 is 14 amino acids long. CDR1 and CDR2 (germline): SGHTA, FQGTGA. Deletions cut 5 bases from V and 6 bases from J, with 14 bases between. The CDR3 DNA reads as TGTGCCAGCAGCCCCCAGGGGACGGTCAATGAGCAGTTCTTC. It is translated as CASSPQGTVNEQFF.

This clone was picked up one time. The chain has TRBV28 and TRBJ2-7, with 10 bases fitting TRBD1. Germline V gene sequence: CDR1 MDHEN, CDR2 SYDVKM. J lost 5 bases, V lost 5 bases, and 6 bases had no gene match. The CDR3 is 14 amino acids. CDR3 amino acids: CASSLLTGGHEQYF. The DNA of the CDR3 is TGTGCCAGCAGTCTCCTGACAGGGGGCCACGAGCAGTACTTC. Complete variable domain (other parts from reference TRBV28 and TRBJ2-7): DVKVTQSSRYLVKRTGEKVFLECVQDMDHENMFWYRQDPGLGLRLIYFSYDVKMKEKGDIPEGYSVSREKKERFSLILESASTNQTSMYLCASSLLTGGHEQYFGPGTRLTVT.

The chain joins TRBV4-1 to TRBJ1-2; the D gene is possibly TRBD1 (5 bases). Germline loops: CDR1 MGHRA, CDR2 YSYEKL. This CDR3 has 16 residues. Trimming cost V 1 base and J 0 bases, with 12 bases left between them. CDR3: CASSQGQLLANYGYTF. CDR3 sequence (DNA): TGCGCCAGCAGCCAAGGACAGCTGCTAGCTAACTATGGCTACACCTTC.

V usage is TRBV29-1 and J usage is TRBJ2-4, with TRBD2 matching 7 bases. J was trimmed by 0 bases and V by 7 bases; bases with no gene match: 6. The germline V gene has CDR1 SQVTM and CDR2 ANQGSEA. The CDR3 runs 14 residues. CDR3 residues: CSGSGGPAKNIQYF. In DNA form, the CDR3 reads TGCAGCGGGTCGGGAGGCCCAGCCAAAAACATTCAGTACTTC.

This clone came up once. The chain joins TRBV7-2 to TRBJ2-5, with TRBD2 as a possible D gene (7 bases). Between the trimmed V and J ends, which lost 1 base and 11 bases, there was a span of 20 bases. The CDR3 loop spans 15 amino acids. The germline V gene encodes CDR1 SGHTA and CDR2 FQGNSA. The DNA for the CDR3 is TGTGCCAGCAGCTTAGAGGGGGGGGAGATTCGGGAGCAGTACTTC. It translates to CASSLEGGEIREQYF.

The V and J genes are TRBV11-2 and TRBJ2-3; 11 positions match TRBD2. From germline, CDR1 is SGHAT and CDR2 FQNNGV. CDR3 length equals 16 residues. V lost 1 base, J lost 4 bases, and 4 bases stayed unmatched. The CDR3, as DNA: TGTGCCAGCAGCTTAGTATTAGCGGGAGGGCCAGATACGCAGTATTTT. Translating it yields CASSLVLAGGPDTQYF.